This TCR beta chain emerged from a study of shared clonotypes between healthy human individuals. Free of recent acute infections or vaccinations, the donors were healthy HIV-negative adults. This clone was seen ten or more times. Splitting of each subset's genomic DNA was done evenly across several immunoSEQ plates. The data were produced by immunoSEQ multiplex PCR, yet TCRdb's version contains in-frame clones alone and is incomplete. The repertoire holds over a million clones, 75% to 85% seen once, with roughly 0.65% in the top ten. This clonotype was sampled from a man between 18 and 29 years old in good health. Some clones in this sample may be carry-over from other donors' samples. Sample: memory CD4+ T cells from PBMCs. Subset given: CD45RA-negative fraction.

In DNA form, the CDR3 reads TGTGCCATCGGGACTCATGAAAAACTGTTTTTT. It is translated as CAIGTHEKLFF. V usage is TRBV6-4 and J usage is TRBJ1-4, with TRBD1 as a possible D gene (5 bases). V shed 10 bases and J shed 6 bases, with 9 bases lying between them. The length of the CDR3 is 11 residues. Germline values: CDR1 MRHNA, CDR2 SNTAGT.